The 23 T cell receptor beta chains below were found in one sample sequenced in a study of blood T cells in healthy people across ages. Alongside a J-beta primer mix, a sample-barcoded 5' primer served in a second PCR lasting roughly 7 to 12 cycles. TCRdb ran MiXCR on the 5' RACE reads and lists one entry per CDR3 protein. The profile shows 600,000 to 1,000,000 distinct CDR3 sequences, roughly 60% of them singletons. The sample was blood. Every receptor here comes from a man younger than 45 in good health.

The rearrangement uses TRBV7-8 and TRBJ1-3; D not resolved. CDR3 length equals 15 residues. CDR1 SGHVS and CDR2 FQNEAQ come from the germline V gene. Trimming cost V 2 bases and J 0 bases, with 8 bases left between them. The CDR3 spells CASSLHGNSGNTIYF. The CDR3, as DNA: TGTGCCAGCAGCTTACACGGTAACTCTGGAAACACCATATATTTT. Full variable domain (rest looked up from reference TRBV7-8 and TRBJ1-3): GAGVSQSPRYKVAKRGQDVALRCDPISGHVSLFWYQQALGQGPEFLTYFQNEAQLDKSGLPSDRFFAERPEGSVSTLKIQRTQQEDSAVYLCASSLHGNSGNTIYFGEGSWLTVV.

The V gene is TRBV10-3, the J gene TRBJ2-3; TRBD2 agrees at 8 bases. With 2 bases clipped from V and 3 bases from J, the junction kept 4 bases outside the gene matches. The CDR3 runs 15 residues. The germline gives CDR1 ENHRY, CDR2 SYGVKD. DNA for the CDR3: TGTGCCATCAGTGAGAGAGGCGGGAGGACAGATACGCAGTATTTT. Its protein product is CAISERGGRTDTQYF.

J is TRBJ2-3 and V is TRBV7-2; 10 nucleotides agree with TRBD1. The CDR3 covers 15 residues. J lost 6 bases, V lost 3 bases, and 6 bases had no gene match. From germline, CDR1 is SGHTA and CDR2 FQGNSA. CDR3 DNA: TGTGCCAGCAGCTTCGAGGACAGGGGGATGGATACGCAGTATTTT. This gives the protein CASSFEDRGMDTQYF.

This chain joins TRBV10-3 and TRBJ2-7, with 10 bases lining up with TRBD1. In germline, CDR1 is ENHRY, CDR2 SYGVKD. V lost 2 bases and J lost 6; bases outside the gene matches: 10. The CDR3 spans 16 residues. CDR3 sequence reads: CAISEPPGTGEREQYF. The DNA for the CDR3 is TGTGCCATCAGTGAGCCTCCCGGGACAGGGGAGCGCGAGCAGTACTTC.

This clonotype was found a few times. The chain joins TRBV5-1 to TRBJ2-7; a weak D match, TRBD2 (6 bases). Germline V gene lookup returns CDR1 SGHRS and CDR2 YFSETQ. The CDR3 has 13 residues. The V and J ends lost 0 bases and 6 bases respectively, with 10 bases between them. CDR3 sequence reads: CASSLAAGREQYF. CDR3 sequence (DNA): TGCGCCAGCAGCTTGGCGGCGGGGCGCGAGCAGTACTTC.

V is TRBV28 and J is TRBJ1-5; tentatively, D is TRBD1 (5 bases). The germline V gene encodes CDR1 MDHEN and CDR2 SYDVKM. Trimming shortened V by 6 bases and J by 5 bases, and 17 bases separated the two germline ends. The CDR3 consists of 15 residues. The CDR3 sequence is CASSIGRGSDQPQHF. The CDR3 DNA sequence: TGTGCCAGCAGCATTGGGAGGGGATCTGATCAGCCCCAGCATTTT.

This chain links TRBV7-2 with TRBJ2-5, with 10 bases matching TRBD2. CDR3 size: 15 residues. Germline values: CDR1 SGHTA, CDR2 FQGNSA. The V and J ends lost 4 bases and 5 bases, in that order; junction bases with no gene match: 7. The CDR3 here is CASSSHQTSGETQYF. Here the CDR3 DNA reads TGTGCCAGCAGCTCGCACCAGACTAGCGGGGAGACCCAGTACTTC.

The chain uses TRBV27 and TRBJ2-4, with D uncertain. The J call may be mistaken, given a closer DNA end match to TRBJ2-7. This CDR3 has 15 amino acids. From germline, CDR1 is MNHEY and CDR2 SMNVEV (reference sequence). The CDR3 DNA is TGTGCCAGCAGTCGAACGGGCGGTTCTTTCTACGAGCAGTACTTC. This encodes CASSRTGGSFYEQYF.

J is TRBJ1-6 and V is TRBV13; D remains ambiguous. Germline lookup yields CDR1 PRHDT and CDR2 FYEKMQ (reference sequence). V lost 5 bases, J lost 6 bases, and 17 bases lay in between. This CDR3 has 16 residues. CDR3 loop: CASSIIVQGPNSPLHF. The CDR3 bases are TGTGCCAGCAGCATTATTGTCCAAGGGCCTAATTCACCCCTCCACTTT.

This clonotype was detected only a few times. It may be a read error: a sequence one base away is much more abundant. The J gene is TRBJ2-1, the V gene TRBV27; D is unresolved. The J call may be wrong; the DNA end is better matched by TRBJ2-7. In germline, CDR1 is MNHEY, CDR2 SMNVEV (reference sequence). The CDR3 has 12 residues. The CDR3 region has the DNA TGTGCCAGCAGTTTAAACTACAATGAGCAGTACTTC. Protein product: CASSLNYNEQYF.

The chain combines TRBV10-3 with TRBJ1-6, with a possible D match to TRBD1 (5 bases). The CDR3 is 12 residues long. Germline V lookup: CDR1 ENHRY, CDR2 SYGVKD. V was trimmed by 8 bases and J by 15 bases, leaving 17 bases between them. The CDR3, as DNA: TGTGCCATCGGGGGGTACGAGAGGCACCTCCACTTT. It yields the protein CAIGGYERHLHF.

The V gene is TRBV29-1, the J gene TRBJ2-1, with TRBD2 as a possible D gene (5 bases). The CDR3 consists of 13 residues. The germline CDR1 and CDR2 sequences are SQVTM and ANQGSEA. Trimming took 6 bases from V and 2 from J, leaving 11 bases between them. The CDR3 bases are TGCAGCGTGGGCGGGTTAGCCTACAATGAGCAGTTCTTC. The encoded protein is CSVGGLAYNEQFF.

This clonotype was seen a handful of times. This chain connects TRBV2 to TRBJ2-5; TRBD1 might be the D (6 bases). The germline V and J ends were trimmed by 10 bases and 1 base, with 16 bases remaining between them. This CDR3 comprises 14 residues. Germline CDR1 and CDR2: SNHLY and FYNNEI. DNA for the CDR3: TGTGCCATCGACATCCGAGGGGGCCAAGAGACCCAGTACTTC. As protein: CAIDIRGGQETQYF. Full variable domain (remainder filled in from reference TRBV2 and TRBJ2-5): EPEVTQTPSHQVTQMGQEVILRCVPISNHLYFYWYRQILGQKVEFLVSFYNNEISEKSEIFDDQFSVERPDGSNFTLKIRSTKLEDSAMYFCAIDIRGGQETQYFGPGTRLLVL.

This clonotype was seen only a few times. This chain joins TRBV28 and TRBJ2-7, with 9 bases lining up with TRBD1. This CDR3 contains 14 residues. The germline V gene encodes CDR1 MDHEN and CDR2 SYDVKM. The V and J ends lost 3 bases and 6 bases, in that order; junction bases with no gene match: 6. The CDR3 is CASSLGTGRREQYF. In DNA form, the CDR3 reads TGTGCCAGCAGTTTGGGGACAGGGAGGCGCGAGCAGTACTTC.

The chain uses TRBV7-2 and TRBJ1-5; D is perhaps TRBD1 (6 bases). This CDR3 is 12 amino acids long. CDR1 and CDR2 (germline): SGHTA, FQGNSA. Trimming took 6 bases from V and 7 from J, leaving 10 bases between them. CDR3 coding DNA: TGTGCCAGCAGTCAGGGGTCGCAGCCCCAGCATTTT. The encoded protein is CASSQGSQPQHF.

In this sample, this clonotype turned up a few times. The CDR3: CASRAEGRDYEQYF. In DNA, the CDR3 is TGTGCCAGCCGAGCAGAGGGACGGGACTACGAGCAGTACTTC. The chain couples TRBV6-2 or TRBV6-3 to TRBJ2-7; D tentatively reads TRBD1 or TRBD2 (5 bases each). Trimming pared 8 bases from V and 3 bases from J, leaving 17 bases between. CDR1 and CDR2 (germline): MNHEY, SVGEGT. The CDR3 consists of 14 residues.

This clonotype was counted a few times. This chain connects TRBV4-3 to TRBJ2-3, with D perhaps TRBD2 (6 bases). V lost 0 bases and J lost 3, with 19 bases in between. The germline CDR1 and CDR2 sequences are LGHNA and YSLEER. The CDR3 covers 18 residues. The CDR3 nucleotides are TGCGCCAGCAGCCAAGATGGAAATAGCCCGGAGGGAACAGATACGCAGTATTTT. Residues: CASSQDGNSPEGTDTQYF.

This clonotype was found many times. CDR3 sequence reads: CSVARDVDSGANVLTF. DNA for the CDR3: TGCAGCGTTGCTAGGGACGTCGACTCTGGGGCCAACGTCCTGACTTTC. V is TRBV29-1 and J is TRBJ2-6, with D tentatively TRBD1 or TRBD2 (5 bases each). Germline CDR1 is SQVTM and CDR2 is ANQGSEA. Trimming cost V 4 bases and J 0 bases, with 13 bases left between them. This CDR3 has 16 amino acids.

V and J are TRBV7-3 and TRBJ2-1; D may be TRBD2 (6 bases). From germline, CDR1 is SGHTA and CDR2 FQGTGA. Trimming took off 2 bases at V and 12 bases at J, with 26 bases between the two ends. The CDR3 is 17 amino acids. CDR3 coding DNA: TGTGCCAGCAGCTTAGGTGAATTGAGGACTACAAAAGGGAGGCAGTTCTTC. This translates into CASSLGELRTTKGRQFF.

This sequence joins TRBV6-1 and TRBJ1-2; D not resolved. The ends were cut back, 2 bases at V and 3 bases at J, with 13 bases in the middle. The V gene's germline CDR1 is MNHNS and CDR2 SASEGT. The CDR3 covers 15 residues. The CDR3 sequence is CASSEFSPRYYGYTF. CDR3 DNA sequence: TGTGCCAGCAGTGAATTCAGCCCAAGATACTATGGCTACACCTTC.

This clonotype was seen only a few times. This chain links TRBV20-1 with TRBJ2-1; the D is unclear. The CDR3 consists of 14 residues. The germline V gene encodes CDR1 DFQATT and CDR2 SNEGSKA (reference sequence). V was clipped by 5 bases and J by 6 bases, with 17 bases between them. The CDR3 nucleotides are TGCAGTGCTCCTAGGACCGGTCCGGGCAATGAGCAGTTCTTC. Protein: CSAPRTGPGNEQFF.

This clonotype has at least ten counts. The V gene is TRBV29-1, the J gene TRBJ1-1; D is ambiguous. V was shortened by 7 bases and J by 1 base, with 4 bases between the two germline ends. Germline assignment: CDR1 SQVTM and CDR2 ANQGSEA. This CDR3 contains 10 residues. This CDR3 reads CSARNTEAFF. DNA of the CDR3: TGCAGCGCTAGGAACACTGAAGCTTTCTTT.

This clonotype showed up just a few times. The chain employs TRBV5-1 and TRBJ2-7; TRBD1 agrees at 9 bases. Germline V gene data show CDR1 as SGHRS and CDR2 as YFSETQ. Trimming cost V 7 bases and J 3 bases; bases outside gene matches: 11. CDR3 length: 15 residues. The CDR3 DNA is TGCGCCAGCGGAGCCGCCGGGACAGGGATCTACGAGCAGTACTTC. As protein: CASGAAGTGIYEQYF. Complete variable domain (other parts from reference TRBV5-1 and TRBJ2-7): KAGVTQTPRYLIKTRGQQVTLSCSPISGHRSVSWYQQTPGQGLQFLFEYFSETQRNKGNFPGRFSGRQFSNSRSEMNVSTLELGDSALYLCASGAAGTGIYEQYFGPGTRLTVT.